Listed below are T cell receptor beta chains from one sample, sequenced in a study of T cells in localized non-small cell lung cancer. Libraries were prepared by immunoSEQ multiplex PCR; TCRdb keeps only in-frame clonotypes and omits some of them. This table has roughly 15,000 clones, about 85% appearing once. Material: peripheral blood, obtained before any cancer treatment. Every receptor here comes from an older female donor with stage I squamous cell lung carcinoma. Both conserved end residues are part of each CDR3. Fields, in order: D gene, V gene, J gene, clone size, CDR3 DNA, CDR3 protein. The D gene is left open where the match is weak. Expanded clones are given a class, and other clones once, few, many or no size at all.

>.|TRBV19|TRBJ2-1|.
TGTGCCAGTAGTATAGTAACAGGGCCCTACAATGAGCAGTTCTTC
CASSIVTGPYNEQFF
>TRBD1|TRBV5-1|TRBJ2-2|.
TGCGCCAGCAGCTCTCCGACAGGGGCGACCGGGGAGCTGTTTTTT
CASSSPTGATGELFF
>TRBD1|TRBV5-1|TRBJ1-4|once
TGCGCCAGCAGTCCCGGGACAGGGGTGTCAACTAATGAAAAACTGTTTTTT
CASSPGTGVSTNEKLFF
>.|TRBV5-4|TRBJ1-2|.
TGTGCCAGCAGCGGCACGAAAGGGGTCAACTATGGCTACACCTTC
CASSGTKGVNYGYTF
>.|TRBV5-4|TRBJ1-1|.
TGTGCCAGCAGCTTTCGACAGAACACTGAAGCTTTCTTT
CASSFRQNTEAFF
>.|TRBV4-3|TRBJ2-1|.
TGCGCCAGCAGCCCCGCCGGTAATGAGCAGTTCTTC
CASSPAGNEQFF
>TRBD1|TRBV6-5|TRBJ1-6|.
TGTGCCAGCAGTTACACGACAGGGGATAATTCACCCCTCCACTTT
CASSYTTGDNSPLHF
>TRBD1|TRBV19|TRBJ2-1|.
TGTGCCAGTGGGGACAGGGTCTACAATGAGCAGTTCTTC
CASGDRVYNEQFF
>TRBD1|TRBV5-1|TRBJ1-1|.
TGCGCCAGCAGGTTCGCAGGGGGAACGAACACTGAAGCTTTCTTT
CASRFAGGTNTEAFF
>TRBD1|TRBV6-1|TRBJ2-5|.
TGTGCCAGCAGTGTTGACAGGGGAGAGACCCAGTACTTC
CASSVDRGETQYF
>.|TRBV9|TRBJ2-5|.
TGTGCCAGCAGCGTAGGGCTTTCGCAGGCCCAGTACTTC
CASSVGLSQAQYF
>.|TRBV30|TRBJ1-2|.
TGTGCCTGGTACTCGACCGGCTACACCTTC
CAWYSTGYTF
>.|TRBV6-1|TRBJ1-4|.
TGTGCCAGCAGTGCCCTGTTAACTCCGGGAAAACTGTTTTTT
CASSALLTPGKLFF
>.|TRBV19|TRBJ1-1|.
TGTGCCAGTAGGACAGGACACACTGAAGCTTTCTTT
CASRTGHTEAFF
>TRBD1|TRBV7-2|TRBJ2-7|.
TGTGCCAGCAGCTTCCGGGGACAGGGGGCGCGAAAACAGTACTTC
CASSFRGQGARKQYF
>.|TRBV4-1|TRBJ2-3|.
TGCGCCAGCAGCCAATCAGACCATACGCAGTATTTT
CASSQSDHTQYF
>.|TRBV2|TRBJ2-1|.
TGTGCCAGCAGTCGACCGCCTGGTGAGCAGTTCTTC
CASSRPPGEQFF
>.|TRBV10-2|TRBJ2-5|.
TGCGCCAGCAGTGAATGGGGGGAGACCCAGTACTTC
CASSEWGETQYF
>TRBD1|TRBV11-3|TRBJ2-2|.
TGTGCCAGCGACGACAGGGGGCCCGGGGAGCTGTTTTTT
CASDDRGPGELFF
>TRBD1|TRBV4-1|TRBJ1-4|.
TGCGCCAGCAGCCAAGCCGGGACAGGGGATGAAAAACTGTTTTTT
CASSQAGTGDEKLFF